This TCR beta chain originates from a study of spatial heterogeneity in lung cancer. At the level of the study: Sequencing consistently turned up more beta-chain sequences than alpha-chain sequences. An average of more than ten raw reads was observed per unique TCR and UMI combination.

Per the germline V gene, CDR1 is SGHRS and CDR2 is YFSETQ. CDR3 size: 15 residues. J gave up 3 bases and V 0 bases, and 3 bases lay outside the gene matches. Time point indicated: sample taken at primary tumor resection. Material for sequencing was whole RNA from tumor, nontumor lung or frozen PBMC, left unsorted. Notes on the study in general: Compared with follow-up, resection was when ubiquitous expanded tumor TCRs appeared in blood more.

Every individual TCR cDNA molecule carried its own unique molecular identifier, which allowed correction of PCR and sequencing errors. TCRdb fed the 5' RACE reads into MiXCR, producing one record per CDR3 protein. The sample has just under 95,000 distinct CDR3 sequences, about 12% seen once; the top ten hold 35% to 50%. With regard to this clonotype: Its cognate antigen is unknown.

The sample consisted of PBMCs, taken at surgery. The origin of this receptor is a male donor with early-stage non-small cell lung cancer. V and J are TRBV5-1 and TRBJ2-3; 8 bases are shared with TRBD2. CDR3 sequence (DNA): TGCGCCAGCAGCTTGGAGCGGGAGTCGACAGATACGCAGTATTTT. The encoded protein is CASSLERESTDTQYF.